This T cell receptor (beta chain) was recovered during a study of CD8+ T cells in alopecia areata. Comment on this clone: The antigen is not known.

Starting from PBMCs, sorting isolated CD4+ and CD8+ T cells. This CDR3 region has 17 residues. Germline CDR1 and CDR2: SNHLY and FYNNEI. V was pared by 6 bases and J by 3 bases, with 20 bases between. RNA, once extracted, was reverse transcribed into cDNA for use as the sequencing template. Data came from immunoSEQ multiplex PCR; TCRdb stores just in-frame clones and leaves some out. The data show 110,000 or so clones, with around 64% seen just once and approximately 2.6% held by the top ten. Overall study results and limits: Sharing of TCRs across patients appeared less clear than in mice, possibly for HLA-related reasons. Affected lesional scalp, above all in alopecia totalis/universalis, was more clonal than normal scalp.

The chain recombines TRBV2 with TRBJ2-2; no definite D call. The sequence derives from a human donor in good health. Sequencing was done on a sample of CD4+ T cells sorted from blood. This chain's CDR3 is CASSVPHRGSHTGELFF. The CDR3 DNA is TGTGCCAGCAGCGTCCCTCACCGAGGCAGCCACACCGGGGAGCTGTTTTTT. Combining the CDR3 with reference TRBV2 and TRBJ2-2 gives the whole variable domain EPEVTQTPSHQVTQMGQEVILRCVPISNHLYFYWYRQILGQKVEFLVSFYNNEISEKSEIFDDQFSVERPDGSNFTLKIRSTKLEDSAMYFCASSVPHRGSHTGELFFGEGSRLTVL.